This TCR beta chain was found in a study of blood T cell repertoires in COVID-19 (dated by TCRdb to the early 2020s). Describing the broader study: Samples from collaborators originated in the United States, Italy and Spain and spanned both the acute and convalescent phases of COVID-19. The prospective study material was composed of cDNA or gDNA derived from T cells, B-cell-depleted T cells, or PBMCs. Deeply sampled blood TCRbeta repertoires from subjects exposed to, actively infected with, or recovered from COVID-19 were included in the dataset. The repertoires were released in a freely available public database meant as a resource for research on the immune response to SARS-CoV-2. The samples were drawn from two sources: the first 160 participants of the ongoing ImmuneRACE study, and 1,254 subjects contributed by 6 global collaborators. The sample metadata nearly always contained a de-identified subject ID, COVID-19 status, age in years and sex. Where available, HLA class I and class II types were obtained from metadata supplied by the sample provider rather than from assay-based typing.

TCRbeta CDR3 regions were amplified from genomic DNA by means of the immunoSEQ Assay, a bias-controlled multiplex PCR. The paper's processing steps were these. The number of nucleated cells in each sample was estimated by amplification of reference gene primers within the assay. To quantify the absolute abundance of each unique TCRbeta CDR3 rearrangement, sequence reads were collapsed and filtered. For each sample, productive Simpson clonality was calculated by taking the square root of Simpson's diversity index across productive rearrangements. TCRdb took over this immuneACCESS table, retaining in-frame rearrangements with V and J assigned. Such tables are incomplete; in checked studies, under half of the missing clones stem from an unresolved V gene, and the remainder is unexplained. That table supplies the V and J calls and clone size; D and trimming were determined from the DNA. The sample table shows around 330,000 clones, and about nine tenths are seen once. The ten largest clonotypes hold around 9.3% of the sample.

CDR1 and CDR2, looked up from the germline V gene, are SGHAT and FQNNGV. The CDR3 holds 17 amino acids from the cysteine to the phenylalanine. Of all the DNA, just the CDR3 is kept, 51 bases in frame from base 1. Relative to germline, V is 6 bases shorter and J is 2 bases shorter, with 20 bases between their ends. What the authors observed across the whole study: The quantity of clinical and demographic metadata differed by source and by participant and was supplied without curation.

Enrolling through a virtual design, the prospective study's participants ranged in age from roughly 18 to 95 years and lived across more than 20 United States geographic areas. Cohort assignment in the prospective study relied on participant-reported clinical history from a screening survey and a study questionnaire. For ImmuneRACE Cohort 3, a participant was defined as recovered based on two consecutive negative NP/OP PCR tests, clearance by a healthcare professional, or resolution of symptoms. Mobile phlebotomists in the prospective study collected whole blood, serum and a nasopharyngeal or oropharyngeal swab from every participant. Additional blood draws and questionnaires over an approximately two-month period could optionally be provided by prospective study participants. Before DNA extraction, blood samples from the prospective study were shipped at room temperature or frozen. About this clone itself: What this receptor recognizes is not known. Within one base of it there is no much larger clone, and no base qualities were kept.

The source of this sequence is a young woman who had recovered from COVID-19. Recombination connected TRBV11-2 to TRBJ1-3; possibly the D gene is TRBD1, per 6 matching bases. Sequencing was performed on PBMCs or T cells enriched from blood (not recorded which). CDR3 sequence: CASRRIGRGGPGNTIYF. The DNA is TGTGCCAGCAGACGTATAGGAAGGGGGGGGCCTGGAAACACCATATATTTT.